This entry concerns a single T cell receptor beta chain. What it binds is not known. Via MiXCR, TCRdb re-called the reads, giving one row per CDR3 protein. The table shows 740,000 or so distinct CDR3 sequences, with about 40% occurring only once. This sample is part of a study of T cell repertoires in cytomegalovirus infection. Study background: Signatures in public TCR beta sequences pointed to both CMV infection and matching HLA type. Study-level points and caveats: Summed frequency of public TCR beta families distinguished CMV carriers with the relevant HLA. It was HLA-C-restricted CMV-specific TCR beta clonotypes that dominated the response ex vivo.

The ends were cut back, 3 bases at V and 8 bases at J, with 22 bases in the middle. Looked up from germline, CDR1 is DFQATT and CDR2 is SNEGSKA (reference sequence). CDR3 length: 15 residues. The source of this sequence is a human donor in good health (CMV status not recorded). Some clones in this sample may be carry-over from other donors' samples. This chain joins TRBV20-1 and TRBJ1-2; the D gene is possibly TRBD1 (5 bases). The sequencing input was PBMCs. CDR3 region: CSASPHSTGLRGYTF. CDR3 DNA: TGCAGTGCTAGTCCACATTCAACGGGACTAAGAGGCTACACCTTC.